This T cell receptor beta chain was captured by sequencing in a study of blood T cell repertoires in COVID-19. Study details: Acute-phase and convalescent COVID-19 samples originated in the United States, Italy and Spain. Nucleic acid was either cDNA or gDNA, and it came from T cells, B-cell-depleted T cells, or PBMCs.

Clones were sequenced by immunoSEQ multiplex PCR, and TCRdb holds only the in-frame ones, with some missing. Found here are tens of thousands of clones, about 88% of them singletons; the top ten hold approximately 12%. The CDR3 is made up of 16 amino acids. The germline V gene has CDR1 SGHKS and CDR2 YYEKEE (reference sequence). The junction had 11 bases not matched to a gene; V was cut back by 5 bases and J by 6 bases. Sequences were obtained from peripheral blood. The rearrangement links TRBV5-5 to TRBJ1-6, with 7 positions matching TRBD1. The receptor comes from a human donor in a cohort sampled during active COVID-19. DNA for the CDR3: TGTGCCAGCAGTTTACCCCCGGGACAGCCTAATTCACCCCTCCACTTT. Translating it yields CASSLPPGQPNSPLHF.